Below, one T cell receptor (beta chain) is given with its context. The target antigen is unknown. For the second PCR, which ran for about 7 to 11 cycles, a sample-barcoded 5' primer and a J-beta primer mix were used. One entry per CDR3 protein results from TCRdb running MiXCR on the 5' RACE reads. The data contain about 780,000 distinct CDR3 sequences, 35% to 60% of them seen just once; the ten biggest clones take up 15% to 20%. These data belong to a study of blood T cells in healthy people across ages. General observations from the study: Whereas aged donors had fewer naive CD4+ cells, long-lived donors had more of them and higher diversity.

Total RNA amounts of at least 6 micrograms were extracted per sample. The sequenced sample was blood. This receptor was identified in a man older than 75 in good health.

CDR3 nucleotide sequence: TGCAGTGCTTACCCCTGGGGGGGGAATGAAAAACTGTTTTTT. Translation gives CSAYPWGGNEKLFF. The genes are TRBV20-1 and TRBJ1-4; a weak D match, TRBD1 (5 bases). Germline CDR1 is DFQATT and CDR2 is SNEGSKA (reference sequence). The CDR3 extends over 14 amino acids. With 5 bases removed from V and 5 bases from J, the gap between germline ends came to 15 bases.